A single sample is the source of the 7 T cell receptor beta chains below, sequenced in a study of T cell changes during pregnancy in multiple sclerosis. Some clones are missing from TCRdb's copy, which holds only in-frame ones; the method was immunoSEQ multiplex PCR. The table has about 38,000 clones, about 94% seen once. The sample was CD4+ T cells from peripheral blood mononuclear cells, taken in the second trimester of pregnancy. The receptors come from a female donor with multiple sclerosis, enrolled in a pregnancy study.

The chain joins TRBV7-7 to TRBJ2-1; tentatively, D is TRBD1 (6 bases). Trimming cost V 4 bases and J 6 bases, with 13 bases left between them. The CDR3 covers 14 residues. Germline CDR1 and CDR2: SSHAT and FNYEAQ (reference sequence). The CDR3 DNA sequence: TGTGCCAGCAGCTCCGGGACATCCCTCAATGAGCAGTTCTTC. Translated, it gives CASSSGTSLNEQFF.

The rearrangement joins TRBV10-3 to TRBJ2-3; 11 bases line up with TRBD2. CDR1 ENHRY and CDR2 SYGVKD come from the germline V gene. Trimming took 0 bases from V and 3 from J; bases not matched to a gene: 2. The CDR3 spans 16 residues. Written as DNA, the CDR3 is TGTGCCATCAGTGAGTCACTAGCGGGAGTAACAGATACGCAGTATTTT. Residues: CAISESLAGVTDTQYF.

J is TRBJ2-4 and V is TRBV5-4; 8 bases are a match to TRBD1. Germline trimming cut 4 bases from V and 0 bases from J; bases unmatched to any gene: 6. The CDR3 consists of 16 residues. Germline CDR1 is SGHNT and CDR2 is YYREEE (reference sequence). CDR3 in amino acids: CASSTDRVIAKNIQYF. The CDR3 bases are TGTGCCAGCAGCACGGACAGGGTGATAGCCAAAAACATTCAGTACTTC.

The rearrangement links TRBV28 to TRBJ2-5; D call uncertain. The CDR3 runs 12 residues. Looked up from germline, CDR1 is MDHEN and CDR2 is SYDVKM. Between the trimmed V and J ends, which lost 5 bases and 7 bases, there was a span of 11 bases. The CDR3 DNA reads as TGTGCCAGCAGTCTACCCGGTCGGACCCAGTACTTC. Protein product: CASSLPGRTQYF. The full variable domain, in which reference TRBV28 and TRBJ2-5 provide the parts outside the CDR3, is DVKVTQSSRYLVKRTGEKVFLECVQDMDHENMFWYRQDPGLGLRLIYFSYDVKMKEKGDIPEGYSVSREKKERFSLILESASTNQTSMYLCASSLPGRTQYFGPGTRLLVL.

The chain couples TRBV21-1 to TRBJ2-1; the table's D gene call, TRBD2, was not cross checked with the DNA. TRBV21-1 is a pseudogene segment. The CDR3 covers 19 residues. Here the CDR3 reads CASSKAPITGTIRHNEQFF. CDR3 sequence (DNA): TGTGCCAGCAGCAAAGCGCCCATAACCGGGACTATAAGACACAATGAGCAGTTCTTC.

Here the CDR3 reads CATSRGTGSSGNTIYF. The CDR3 coding sequence is TGTGCCACCAGCAGAGGTACAGGGAGCTCTGGAAACACCATATATTTT. The chain is built from TRBV15 and TRBJ1-3; tentatively, D is TRBD1 (6 bases). V was clipped by 1 base and J by 0 bases, with 10 bases between them. The CDR3 is made up of 16 amino acids. Germline V gene lookup returns CDR1 LNHNV and CDR2 YYDKDF (reference sequence).

The chain employs TRBV5-1 and TRBJ1-2; 9 bases fit TRBD1. The CDR3 totals 14 residues. The ends lost 0 bases at V and 8 bases at J; junction bases unmatched: 5. Germline V gene sequence: CDR1 SGHRS, CDR2 YFSETQ. Written as DNA, the CDR3 is TGCGCCAGCAGCTTGGCCCCGGGACAGGGAGGCTACACCTTC. Its protein is CASSLAPGQGGYTF.